The T cell receptor beta chain described here comes from a study of T cells in localized non-small cell lung cancer. Study findings and constraints: The study found T cell clonality highest in uninvolved adjacent lung, above tumor.

Profiled with immunoSEQ multiplex PCR; TCRdb holds only in-frame clones, not every one. The sample consists of just over 70,000 clones, 86% of them appearing once. Trimming removed 6 bases from V and 1 base from J, with 12 bases in between. The CDR3 consists of 15 residues. CDR1 is SGHTA and CDR2 is FQGNSA in the germline V gene. Details on this clone: Antigen: not known.

The rearrangement uses TRBV7-2 and TRBJ2-2, with TRBD2 as a possible D gene (6 bases). Sequencing was performed on peripheral blood, taken before any cancer treatment. The sequence was collected from a male donor aged 60 or over with stage III squamous cell lung carcinoma. The CDR3 loop is CASRSSRGNTGELFF. The CDR3 bases are TGTGCCAGCAGATCTTCGCGGGGGAACACCGGGGAGCTGTTTTTT.